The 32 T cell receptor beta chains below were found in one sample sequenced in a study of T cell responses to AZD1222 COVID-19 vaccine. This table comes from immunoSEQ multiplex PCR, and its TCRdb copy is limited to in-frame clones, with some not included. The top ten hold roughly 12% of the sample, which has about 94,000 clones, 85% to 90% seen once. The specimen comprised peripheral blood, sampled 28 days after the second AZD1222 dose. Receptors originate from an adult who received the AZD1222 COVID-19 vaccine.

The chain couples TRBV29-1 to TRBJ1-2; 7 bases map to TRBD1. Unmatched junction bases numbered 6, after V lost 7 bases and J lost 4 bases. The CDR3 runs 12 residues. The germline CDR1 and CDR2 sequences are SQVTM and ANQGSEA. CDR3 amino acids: CSGTDRSYGYTF. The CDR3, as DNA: TGCAGCGGAACGGACAGGTCCTATGGCTACACCTTC.

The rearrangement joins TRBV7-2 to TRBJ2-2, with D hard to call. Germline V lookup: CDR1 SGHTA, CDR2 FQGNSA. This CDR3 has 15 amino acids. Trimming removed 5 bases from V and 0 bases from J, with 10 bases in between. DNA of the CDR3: TGTGCCAGCAGCCGCGCTTGGGCGAACACCGGGGAGCTGTTTTTT. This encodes CASSRAWANTGELFF.

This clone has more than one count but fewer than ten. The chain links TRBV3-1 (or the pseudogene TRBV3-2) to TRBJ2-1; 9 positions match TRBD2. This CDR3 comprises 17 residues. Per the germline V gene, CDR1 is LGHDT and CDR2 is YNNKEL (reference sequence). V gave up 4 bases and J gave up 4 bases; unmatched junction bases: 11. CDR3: CASSPEGLAGNYNEQFF. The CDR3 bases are TGTGCCAGCAGCCCAGAAGGGCTAGCGGGGAATTACAATGAGCAGTTCTTC.

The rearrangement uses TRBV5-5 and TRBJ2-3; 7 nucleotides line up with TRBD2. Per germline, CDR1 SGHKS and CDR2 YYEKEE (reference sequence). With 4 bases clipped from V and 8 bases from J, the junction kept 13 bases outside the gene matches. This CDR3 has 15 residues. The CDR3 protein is CASSLTDSGRGTQYF. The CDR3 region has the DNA TGTGCCAGCAGCCTAACGGACTCGGGGAGGGGTACGCAGTATTTT.

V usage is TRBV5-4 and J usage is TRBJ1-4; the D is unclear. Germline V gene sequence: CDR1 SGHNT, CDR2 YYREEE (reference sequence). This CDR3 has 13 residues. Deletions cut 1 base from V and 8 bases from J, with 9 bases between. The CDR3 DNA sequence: TGTGCCAGCAGCTTGCGGGTGGGGGAAAAACTGTTTTTT. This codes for CASSLRVGEKLFF.

The CDR3 loop is CASSLAGYSTDTQYF. CDR3 in DNA: TGCGCCAGCAGCTTGGCTGGTTACAGCACAGATACGCAGTATTTT. The chain links TRBV5-1 to TRBJ2-3; D gene uncertain. V was pared by 0 bases and J by 0 bases, with 8 bases between. Per the germline V gene, CDR1 is SGHRS and CDR2 is YFSETQ. This CDR3 has 15 residues.

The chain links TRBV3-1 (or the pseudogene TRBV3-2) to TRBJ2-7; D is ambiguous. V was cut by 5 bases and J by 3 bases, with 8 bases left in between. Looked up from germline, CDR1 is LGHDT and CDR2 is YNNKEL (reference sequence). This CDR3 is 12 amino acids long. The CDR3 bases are TGTGCCAGCAGCTTAAACATCTACGAGCAGTACTTC. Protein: CASSLNIYEQYF.

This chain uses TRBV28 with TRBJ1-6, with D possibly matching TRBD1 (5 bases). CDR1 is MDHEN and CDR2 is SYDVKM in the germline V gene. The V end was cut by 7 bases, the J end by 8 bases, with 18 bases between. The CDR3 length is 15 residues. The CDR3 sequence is CASILGGLGDSPLHF. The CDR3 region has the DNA TGTGCCAGCATCTTGGGGGGACTCGGTGATTCACCCCTCCACTTT. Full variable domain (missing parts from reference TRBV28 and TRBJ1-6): DVKVTQSSRYLVKRTGEKVFLECVQDMDHENMFWYRQDPGLGLRLIYFSYDVKMKEKGDIPEGYSVSREKKERFSLILESASTNQTSMYLCASILGGLGDSPLHFGNGTRLTVT.

CDR3 loop: CASSPGRANEKLFF. The CDR3 nucleotides read TGTGCCAGCTCACCGGGACGGGCTAATGAAAAACTGTTTTTT. The chain recombines TRBV18 with TRBJ1-4; maybe TRBD1 (5 bases). V lost 3 bases, J lost 3 bases, and 8 bases lay in between. The germline V gene has CDR1 KGHSH and CDR2 LQKENI. The CDR3 covers 14 residues.

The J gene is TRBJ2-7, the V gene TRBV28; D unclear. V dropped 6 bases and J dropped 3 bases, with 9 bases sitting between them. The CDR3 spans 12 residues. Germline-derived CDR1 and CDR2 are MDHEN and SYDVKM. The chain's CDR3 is CASSPTYYEQYF. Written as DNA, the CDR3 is TGTGCCAGCAGCCCTACCTACTACGAGCAGTACTTC.

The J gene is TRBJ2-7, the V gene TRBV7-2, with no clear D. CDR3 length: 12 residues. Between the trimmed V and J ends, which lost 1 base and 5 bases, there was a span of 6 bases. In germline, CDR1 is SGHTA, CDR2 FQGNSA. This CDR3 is CASSLGPHEQYF. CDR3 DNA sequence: TGTGCCAGCAGCTTAGGCCCCCACGAGCAGTACTTC.

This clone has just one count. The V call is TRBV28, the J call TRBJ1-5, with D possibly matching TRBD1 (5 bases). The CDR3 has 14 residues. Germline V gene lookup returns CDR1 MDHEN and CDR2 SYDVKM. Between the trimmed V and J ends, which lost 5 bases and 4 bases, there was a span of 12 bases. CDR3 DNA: TGTGCCAGCAGTCCTCTTGACAGAAATCAGCCCCAGCATTTT. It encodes CASSPLDRNQPQHF.

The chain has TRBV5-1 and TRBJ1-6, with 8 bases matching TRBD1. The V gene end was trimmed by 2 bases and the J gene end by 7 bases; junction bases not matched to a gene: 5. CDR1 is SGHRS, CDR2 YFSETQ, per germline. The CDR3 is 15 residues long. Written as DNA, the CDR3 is TGCGCCAGCAGCTTCTCCGGGACAGGAAATTCACCCCTCCACTTT. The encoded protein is CASSFSGTGNSPLHF. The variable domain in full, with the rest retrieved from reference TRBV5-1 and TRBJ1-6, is KAGVTQTPRYLIKTRGQQVTLSCSPISGHRSVSWYQQTPGQGLQFLFEYFSETQRNKGNFPGRFSGRQFSNSRSEMNVSTLELGDSALYLCASSFSGTGNSPLHFGNGTRLTVT.

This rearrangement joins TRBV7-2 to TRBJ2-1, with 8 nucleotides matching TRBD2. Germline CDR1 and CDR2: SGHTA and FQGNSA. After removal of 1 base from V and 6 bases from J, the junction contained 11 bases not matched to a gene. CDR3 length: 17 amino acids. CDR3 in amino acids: CASSLVEAGGTRNEQFF. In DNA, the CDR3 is TGTGCCAGCAGCTTAGTGGAGGCGGGGGGCACCCGCAATGAGCAGTTCTTC.

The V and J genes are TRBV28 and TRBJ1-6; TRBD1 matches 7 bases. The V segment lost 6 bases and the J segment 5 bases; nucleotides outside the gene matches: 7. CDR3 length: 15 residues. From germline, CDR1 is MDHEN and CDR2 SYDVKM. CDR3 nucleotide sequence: TGTGCCAGCAGGCGTACGGGACAGAATAATTCACCCCTCCACTTT. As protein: CASRRTGQNNSPLHF.

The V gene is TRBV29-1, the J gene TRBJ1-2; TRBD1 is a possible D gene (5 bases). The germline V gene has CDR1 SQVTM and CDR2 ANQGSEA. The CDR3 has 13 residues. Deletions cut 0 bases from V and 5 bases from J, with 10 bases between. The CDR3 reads CSVEDGGTYGYTF. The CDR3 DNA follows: TGCAGCGTTGAAGATGGTGGGACTTATGGCTACACCTTC.

CDR3 loop: CASSTVRSTEAFF. CDR3 DNA sequence: TGTGCCAGTAGTACGGTGAGGAGCACTGAAGCTTTCTTT. The chain joins TRBV19 to TRBJ1-1; D is undetermined. The V gene lost 4 bases and the J gene lost 4 bases, with 10 bases spanning the gap. Germline CDR1 LNHDA, CDR2 SQIVND (reference sequence). This CDR3 is built from 13 residues.

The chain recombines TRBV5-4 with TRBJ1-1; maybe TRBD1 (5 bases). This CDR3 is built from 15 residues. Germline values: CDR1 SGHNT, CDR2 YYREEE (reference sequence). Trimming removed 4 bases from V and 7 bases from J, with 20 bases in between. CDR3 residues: CASSLKGRGNVEAFF. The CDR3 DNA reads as TGTGCCAGCAGCCTCAAAGGGCGGGGGAATGTTGAAGCTTTCTTT.

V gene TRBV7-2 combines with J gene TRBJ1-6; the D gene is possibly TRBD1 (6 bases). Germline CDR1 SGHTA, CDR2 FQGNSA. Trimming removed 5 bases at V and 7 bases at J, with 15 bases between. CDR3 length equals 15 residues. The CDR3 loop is CASSRFQGTNSPLHF. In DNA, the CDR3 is TGTGCCAGCAGCAGATTTCAGGGGACCAATTCACCCCTCCACTTT.

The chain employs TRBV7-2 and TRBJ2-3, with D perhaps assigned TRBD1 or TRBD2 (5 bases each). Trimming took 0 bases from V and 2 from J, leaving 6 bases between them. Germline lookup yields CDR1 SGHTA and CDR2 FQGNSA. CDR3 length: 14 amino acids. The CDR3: CASSLAGDTDTQYF. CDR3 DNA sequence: TGTGCCAGCAGCTTAGCGGGGGACACAGATACGCAGTATTTT.

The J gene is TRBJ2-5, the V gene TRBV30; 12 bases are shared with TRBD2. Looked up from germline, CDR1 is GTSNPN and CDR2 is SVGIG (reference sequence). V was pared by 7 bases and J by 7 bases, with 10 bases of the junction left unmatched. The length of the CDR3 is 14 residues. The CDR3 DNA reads TGTGCCTATCAGGGACTAGCGGGTCCGGGGACCCAGTACTTC. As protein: CAYQGLAGPGTQYF.

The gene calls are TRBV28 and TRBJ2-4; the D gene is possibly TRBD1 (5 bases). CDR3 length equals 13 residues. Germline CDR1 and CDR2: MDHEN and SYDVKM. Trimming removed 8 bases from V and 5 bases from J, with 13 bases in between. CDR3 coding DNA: TGTGCCAGCCTACAGGAGACCCAAAACATTCAGTACTTC. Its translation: CASLQETQNIQYF.

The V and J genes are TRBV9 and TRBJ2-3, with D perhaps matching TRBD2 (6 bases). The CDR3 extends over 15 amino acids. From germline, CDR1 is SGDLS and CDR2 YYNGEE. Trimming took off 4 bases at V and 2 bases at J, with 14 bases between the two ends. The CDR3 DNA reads TGTGCCAGCAGCTTTCGGGACTTTGTCACAGATACGCAGTATTTT. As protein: CASSFRDFVTDTQYF.

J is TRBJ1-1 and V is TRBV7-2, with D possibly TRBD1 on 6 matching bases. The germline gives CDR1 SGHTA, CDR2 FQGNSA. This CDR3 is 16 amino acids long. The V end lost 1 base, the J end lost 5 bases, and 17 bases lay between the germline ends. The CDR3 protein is CASSLGHTQGWTEAFF. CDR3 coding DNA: TGTGCCAGCAGCTTAGGCCATACCCAGGGGTGGACTGAAGCTTTCTTT.

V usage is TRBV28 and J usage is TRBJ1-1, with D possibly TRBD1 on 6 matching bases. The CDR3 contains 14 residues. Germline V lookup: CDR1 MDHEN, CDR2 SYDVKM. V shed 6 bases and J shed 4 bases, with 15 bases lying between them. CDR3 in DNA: TGTGCCAGCAGGTCAGGGGCGGGGGGCACTGAAGCTTTCTTT. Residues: CASRSGAGGTEAFF.

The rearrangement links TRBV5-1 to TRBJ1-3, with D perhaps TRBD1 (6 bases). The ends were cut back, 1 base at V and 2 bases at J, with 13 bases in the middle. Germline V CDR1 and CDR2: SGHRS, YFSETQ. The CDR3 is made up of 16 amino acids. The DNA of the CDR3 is TGCGCCAGCAGCTTGCAGGGGAGGGGTACTGGAAACACCATATATTTT. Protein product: CASSLQGRGTGNTIYF.

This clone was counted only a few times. The CDR3, as DNA: TGTGCCAGCAAGAGCCTCCGGGACAGCGACTCCTATGGCTACACCTTC. This translates into CASKSLRDSDSYGYTF. J is TRBJ1-2 and V is TRBV28, with 7 nucleotides matching TRBD1. The V gene's germline CDR1 is MDHEN and CDR2 SYDVKM. The trim removed 7 bases at V and 4 bases at J, leaving 15 bases unmatched. The length of the CDR3 is 16 residues.

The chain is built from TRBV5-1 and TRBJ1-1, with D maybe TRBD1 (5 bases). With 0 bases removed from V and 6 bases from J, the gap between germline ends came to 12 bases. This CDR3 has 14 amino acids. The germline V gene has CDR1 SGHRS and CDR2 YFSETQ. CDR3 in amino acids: CASSLVPTGSEAFF. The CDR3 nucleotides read TGCGCCAGCAGCTTGGTCCCCACAGGTTCTGAAGCTTTCTTT.

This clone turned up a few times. CDR3 protein: CASSVVGGTNNYGYTF. The CDR3 DNA is TGTGCCAGCAGCGTGGTTGGGGGGACAAATAACTATGGCTACACCTTC. J is TRBJ1-2 and V is TRBV7-2; perhaps TRBD1 as D (6 bases). CDR3 length equals 16 residues. With 5 bases removed from V and 1 base from J, the gap between germline ends came to 17 bases. Germline V gene sequence: CDR1 SGHTA, CDR2 FQGNSA.

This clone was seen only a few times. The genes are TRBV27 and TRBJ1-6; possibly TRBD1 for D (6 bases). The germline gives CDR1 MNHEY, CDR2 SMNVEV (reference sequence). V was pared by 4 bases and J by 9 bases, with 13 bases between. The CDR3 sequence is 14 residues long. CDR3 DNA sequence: TGTGCCAGCAGTTATGGCAGGGGCGCTTCACCCCTCCACTTT. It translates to CASSYGRGASPLHF.

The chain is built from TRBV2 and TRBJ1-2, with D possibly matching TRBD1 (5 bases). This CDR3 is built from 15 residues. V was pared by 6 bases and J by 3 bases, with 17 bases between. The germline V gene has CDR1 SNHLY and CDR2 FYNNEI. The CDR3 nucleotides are TGTGCCAGCAGAAGCCAGGACACTTTTCACTATGGCTACACCTTC. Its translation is CASRSQDTFHYGYTF.

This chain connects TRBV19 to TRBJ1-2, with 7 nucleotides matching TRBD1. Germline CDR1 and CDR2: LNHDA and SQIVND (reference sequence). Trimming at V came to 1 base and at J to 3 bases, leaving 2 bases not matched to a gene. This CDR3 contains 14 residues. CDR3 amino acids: CASSIVGQDYGYTF. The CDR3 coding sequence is TGTGCCAGTAGTATAGTCGGACAGGACTATGGCTACACCTTC.